Here is one T cell receptor beta chain with its context. The antigen remains unidentified. The data belong to a study of Ad26.COV2.S vaccination and SARS-CoV-2 variants. The repertoire was sequenced with immunoSEQ multiplex PCR; TCRdb's copy has only in-frame clones and lacks some. The data hold 240,000 or so clones, with around nine tenths observed a single time. Study-wide results and caveats: With respect to non-spike TCR breadth, vaccine and placebo recipients were similar.

The V gene lost 8 bases and the J gene lost 6 bases, with 20 bases spanning the gap. Germline V lookup: CDR1 SGHRS, CDR2 YFSETQ. The CDR3 runs to 15 residues. Treatment meaning: approximately 18 received Ad26.COV2.S at low or high dose, single or two shots; about 5 received placebo; per-sample allocation not given. The samples were gathered on day 63 after the first injection of vaccine or placebo. Sequenced material: peripheral blood, taken in a trial of Ad26.COV2.S vaccine versus placebo. The rearrangement joins TRBV5-1 to TRBJ1-4; D is possibly TRBD1 (5 bases). This receptor was identified in a person between 18 and 65 years old who received the Ad26.COV2.S COVID-19 vaccine or a placebo. The CDR3 loop is CASKSSGTQDEKLFF. CDR3 sequence (DNA): TGCGCCAGTAAATCCTCCGGGACCCAAGATGAAAAACTGTTTTTT.